These 28 T cell receptor beta chains came from one sample sequenced in a study of T cell responses to AZD1222 COVID-19 vaccine. The data were produced by immunoSEQ multiplex PCR, yet TCRdb's version contains in-frame clones alone and is incomplete. The table has 120,000 to 150,000 clones, around 91% seen once. This sample comprised peripheral blood, obtained on day 0 of AZD1222 vaccination. These receptors all stem from an adult in good health.

The CDR3 loop is CASSSRGQGAEQYF. CDR3 in DNA: TGTGCCAGCTCCTCGAGAGGGCAGGGGGCCGAGCAGTACTTC. The V and J genes are TRBV5-5 and TRBJ2-7; 8 bases are a match to TRBD1. Germline V gives CDR1 SGHKS, CDR2 YYEKEE (reference sequence). V dropped 7 bases and J dropped 6; count of bases not matched to a gene: 12. This CDR3 spans 14 amino acids.

The gene calls are TRBV10-3 and TRBJ1-1, with unresolved D. The V end was cut by 4 bases, the J end by 0 bases, with 6 bases between. The CDR3 is 13 amino acids. CDR1 is ENHRY, CDR2 SYGVKD, per germline. The DNA of the CDR3 is TGTGCCATCAGTGGCCTTATGAACACTGAAGCTTTCTTT. It translates to CAISGLMNTEAFF.

This clone appeared a single time. The chain joins TRBV13 to TRBJ2-7; 13 nucleotides align to TRBD2. This CDR3 region has 19 residues. The germline V gene encodes CDR1 PRHDT and CDR2 FYEKMQ (reference sequence). After removal of 5 bases from V and 2 bases from J, the junction contained 15 bases not matched to a gene. The CDR3 nucleotides read TGTGCCAGCAGCCCGCGGACTAGCGGGAGAAAAACGTCCCCCTACGAGCAGTACTTC. Protein: CASSPRTSGRKTSPYEQYF.

The chain joins TRBV21-1 to TRBJ2-1; the table's TRBD2 call for D was not verified on the DNA. TRBV21-1 constitutes a pseudogene. This CDR3 region has 15 residues. CDR3 region: CASSKYGTSGTRQFF. CDR3 sequence (DNA): TGTGCCAGCAGCAAATACGGGACTAGCGGGACCAGGCAGTTCTTC.

J is TRBJ1-3 and V is TRBV4-3, with 9 bases identical to TRBD1. Germline-derived CDR1 and CDR2 are LGHNA and YSLEER. The junction had 4 bases not matched to a gene; V was cut back by 3 bases and J by 4 bases. CDR3 size: 15 residues. The CDR3 nucleotides read TGCGCCAGCAGCCAGGGGACAGGGTCCGGAAACACCATATATTTT. It specifies CASSQGTGSGNTIYF.

The V gene is TRBV6-6, the J gene TRBJ2-7; perhaps TRBD2 as D (6 bases). Trimming pared 1 base from V and 7 bases from J, leaving 20 bases between. This CDR3 region has 16 residues. Germline V gene sequence: CDR1 MNHNY, CDR2 SVGAGI (reference sequence). The CDR3 DNA is TGTGCCAGCAGTTACTTTACCGGGACTCCCTTTTGTGAGCAGTACTTC. It specifies CASSYFTGTPFCEQYF.

The chain joins TRBV19 to TRBJ1-2; D unresolved. With 3 bases removed from V and 6 bases from J, the gap between germline ends came to 8 bases. The CDR3 length is 12 residues. Germline loops: CDR1 LNHDA, CDR2 SQIVND (reference sequence). The CDR3 protein is CASSIRVNGYTF. CDR3 DNA sequence: TGTGCCAGTAGTATCCGGGTAAATGGCTACACCTTC.

V and J are TRBV12-3 or TRBV12-4 and TRBJ2-1; D is uncertain. V was shortened by 3 bases and J by 7 bases, with 7 bases between the two germline ends. The CDR3 loop spans 12 amino acids. The CDR3 protein is CASSLIGNEQFF. For the CDR3, the DNA is TGTGCCAGCAGTTTGATAGGGAATGAGCAGTTCTTC.

J is TRBJ2-2 and V is TRBV10-2; TRBD2 matches 11 bases. The germline V gene encodes CDR1 WSHSY and CDR2 SAAADI. J was trimmed by 0 bases and V by 6 bases; bases with no gene match: 6. This CDR3 is built from 17 residues. The DNA for the CDR3 is TGCGCCAGCAGGACGACTAGCGGGACTTCGAACACCGGGGAGCTGTTTTTT. Its protein is CASRTTSGTSNTGELFF.

This chain joins TRBV28 and TRBJ1-5; D is unclear. CDR1 and CDR2 (germline): MDHEN, SYDVKM. V was shortened by 11 bases and J by 3 bases, with 23 bases between the two germline ends. The CDR3 is 16 amino acids. DNA for the CDR3: TGTGCCGCTCGTGATTTTGGGCAGATTAACAATCAGCCCCAGCATTTT. Its protein product is CAARDFGQINNQPQHF. The full variable domain, its missing parts supplied by reference TRBV28 and TRBJ1-5, is DVKVTQSSRYLVKRTGEKVFLECVQDMDHENMFWYRQDPGLGLRLIYFSYDVKMKEKGDIPEGYSVSREKKERFSLILESASTNQTSMYLCAARDFGQINNQPQHFGDGTRLSIL.

This chain links TRBV19 with TRBJ2-7; D may correspond to TRBD1 or TRBD2 (5 bases each). Germline assignment: CDR1 LNHDA and CDR2 SQIVND (reference sequence). The CDR3 runs 14 residues. V shed 0 bases and J shed 6 bases, with 12 bases lying between them. CDR3 DNA: TGTGCCAGTAGTATAGAAACGAGGGACCGCGAGCAGTACTTC. Amino acid sequence: CASSIETRDREQYF.

The V and J genes are TRBV6-2 or TRBV6-3 and TRBJ1-5; D not certain. This CDR3 is built from 13 residues. Germline CDR1 MNHEY, CDR2 SVGEGT. The V end lost 2 bases, the J end lost 3 bases, and 5 bases lay between the germline ends. The CDR3 sequence: CASSYKVNQPQHF. CDR3 nucleotides: TGTGCCAGCAGTTACAAGGTCAATCAGCCCCAGCATTTT.

The CDR3 is CASRTLGGYTF. As DNA, the CDR3 is TGTGCCAGCAGGACCTTAGGAGGCTACACCTTC. V usage is TRBV6-5 and J usage is TRBJ1-2; no reliable D call. The ends were cut back, 6 bases at V and 8 bases at J, with 10 bases in the middle. Germline CDR1 reads MNHEY; CDR2 reads SVGAGI. This CDR3 has 11 residues.

The chain couples TRBV27 to TRBJ1-4; TRBD1 matches 10 bases. Unmatched junction bases numbered 10, after V lost 5 bases and J lost 10 bases. CDR1 is MNHEY and CDR2 is SMNVEV in the germline V gene (reference sequence). The CDR3 has 15 amino acids. This CDR3 is CASSTGTGAMGKLFF. The CDR3 DNA follows: TGTGCCAGCAGTACTGGGACAGGGGCTATGGGAAAACTGTTTTTT.

The chain couples TRBV9 to TRBJ1-5; D is unresolved. The length of the CDR3 is 15 residues. Germline CDR1 reads SGDLS; CDR2 reads YYNGEE. Trimming removed 0 bases at V and 0 bases at J, with 7 bases between. In DNA form, the CDR3 reads TGTGCCAGCAGCGTAGAACGGGATAGCAATCAGCCCCAGCATTTT. This encodes CASSVERDSNQPQHF.

There are a few counts of this clone. This chain connects TRBV12-3 or TRBV12-4 to TRBJ1-2; D remains unclear. This CDR3 has 13 amino acids. V was clipped by 3 bases and J by 3 bases, with 8 bases between them. As DNA, the CDR3 is TGTGCCAGCAGTTTGGAGGAGTACTATGGCTACACCTTC. Its protein is CASSLEEYYGYTF.

The genes are TRBV27 and TRBJ2-1, with 7 bases that match TRBD1. CDR3 length: 14 residues. Germline CDR1 is MNHEY and CDR2 is SMNVEV (reference sequence). V lost 4 bases, J lost 6 bases, and 6 bases stayed unmatched. CDR3 DNA sequence: TGTGCCAGCAGTTCTCGGACAGGCCCCAATGAGCAGTTCTTC. Its protein is CASSSRTGPNEQFF.

The chain joins TRBV19 to TRBJ2-1, with D perhaps matching TRBD1 (5 bases). Trimming stripped 6 bases from V and 11 bases from J, with 23 bases between. The germline gives CDR1 LNHDA, CDR2 SQIVND (reference sequence). The CDR3 runs 15 residues. In nucleotides, the CDR3 is TGTGCCAGTAGATGGGATGGGGCTTCACGAACCAAGCAGTTCTTC. Amino acid sequence: CASRWDGASRTKQFF. Drawing the rest from reference TRBV19 and TRBJ2-1, the complete variable domain is DGGITQSPKYLFRKEGQNVTLSCEQNLNHDAMYWYRQDPGQGLRLIYYSQIVNDFQKGDIAEGYSVSREKKESFPLTVTSAQKNPTAFYLCASRWDGASRTKQFFGPGTRLTVL.

The V and J genes are TRBV10-2 and TRBJ2-1; perhaps TRBD2 as D (5 bases). Germline-derived CDR1 and CDR2 are WSHSY and SAAADI. V was clipped by 6 bases and J by 6 bases, with 9 bases between them. The CDR3 length is 12 residues. The CDR3 spells CASREAFNEQFF. Written as DNA, the CDR3 is TGCGCCAGCAGGGAGGCCTTCAATGAGCAGTTCTTC.

The J gene is TRBJ2-3, the V gene TRBV4-3; D not resolved. With 2 bases removed from V and 9 bases from J, the gap between germline ends came to 15 bases. The CDR3 is 14 amino acids. Germline V gene lookup returns CDR1 LGHNA and CDR2 YSLEER. The CDR3 protein is CASSQIPARGTQYF. DNA of the CDR3: TGCGCCAGCAGCCAAATCCCTGCCCGAGGAACGCAGTATTTT.

This rearrangement joins TRBV14 to TRBJ2-7; TRBD2 aligns across 8 bases. CDR1 SGHDN and CDR2 FVKESK come from the germline V gene. The length of the CDR3 is 14 residues. The ends lost 4 bases at V and 4 bases at J; junction bases unmatched: 6. For the CDR3, the DNA is TGTGCCAGCAGCCCGGGACTAGGCGTGTACGAGCAGTACTTC. Its translation is CASSPGLGVYEQYF.

This chain uses TRBV6-2 or TRBV6-3 with TRBJ2-7; no clear D gene. Germline assignment: CDR1 MNHEY and CDR2 SVGEGT. There are 14 residues in the CDR3. The ends were cut back, 4 bases at V and 7 bases at J, with 17 bases in the middle. The DNA for the CDR3 is TGTGCCAGCAGTTCGAACTGGATCTCCCAGGAGCAGTACTTC. It codes for CASSSNWISQEQYF.

The rearrangement joins TRBV7-9 to TRBJ2-7, with TRBD2 identical over 8 bases. Unmatched junction bases numbered 8, after V lost 10 bases and J lost 0 bases. The CDR3 spans 14 residues. Germline V gene lookup returns CDR1 SEHNR and CDR2 FQNEAQ (reference sequence). The CDR3 loop is CAITGSGTSYEQYF. The CDR3 nucleotides are TGTGCCATCACAGGTAGCGGGACCTCCTACGAGCAGTACTTC.

The chain recombines TRBV12-3 or TRBV12-4 with TRBJ2-7; 7 bases match TRBD2. Trimming cost V 7 bases and J 5 bases; bases outside gene matches: 5. The CDR3 covers 12 residues. DNA for the CDR3: TGTGCCAGCAACTCTGCGGGAGACGAGCAGTACTTC. Protein sequence: CASNSAGDEQYF.

The rearrangement uses TRBV19 and TRBJ1-1, with 9 bases identical to TRBD1. Germline CDR1 and CDR2: LNHDA and SQIVND (reference sequence). V lost 6 bases and J lost 5; bases outside the gene matches: 13. The CDR3 extends over 16 amino acids. CDR3 sequence (DNA): TGTGCCAGTAGGGGAACGGACAGGGGATCGTGGACTGAAGCTTTCTTT. Residues: CASRGTDRGSWTEAFF.

The V call is TRBV14, the J call TRBJ2-1; D is possibly TRBD2 (7 bases). The CDR3 loop spans 15 amino acids. Germline V gene data show CDR1 as SGHDN and CDR2 as FVKESK. Trimming cost V 4 bases and J 3 bases, with 13 bases left between them. The DNA for the CDR3 is TGTGCCAGCAGCCTCCGGGGGGCAATCTACAATGAGCAGTTCTTC. It translates to CASSLRGAIYNEQFF.

Turning to this clone: Its ends do not fully match the called genes, so a read error is possible. The chain has TRBV6-2 or TRBV6-3 and TRBJ2-3, with 11 bases that match TRBD2. CDR1 is MNHEY, CDR2 SVGEGT, per germline. The CDR3 length is 14 residues. The CDR3 coding sequence is TGTGCCAGCAGTATCTCCCCTAGCGGGAGGCCCAGGAGTTTT. Protein: CASSISPSGRPRSF.

The rearrangement links TRBV6-1 to TRBJ1-3; no firm D call. The CDR3 consists of 14 residues. Germline CDR1 reads MNHNS; CDR2 reads SASEGT. With 5 bases removed from V and 1 base from J, the gap between germline ends came to 9 bases. This CDR3 reads CASSWGTSGNTIYF. In DNA, the CDR3 is TGTGCCAGCAGTTGGGGAACTTCTGGAAACACCATATATTTT.